Following are 7 T cell receptor beta chains from one sample sequenced in a study of T cell responses to AZD1222 COVID-19 vaccine. Sequencing used immunoSEQ multiplex PCR; TCRdb keeps in-frame clones, though not all of them. The sample contains about 170,000 clones, 90% of which appear only once. The sequences come from peripheral blood, collected on day 0 of AZD1222 vaccination. These receptors came from an adult in good health.

This clone has just one count. This chain uses TRBV2 with TRBJ2-5, with TRBD2 matching over 7 bases. The CDR3 totals 15 residues. Germline assignment: CDR1 SNHLY and CDR2 FYNNEI. The trim removed 7 bases at V and 3 bases at J, leaving 11 bases unmatched. CDR3 DNA: TGTGCCAGCACCCCCGGGGCTAGCGGAAAAGAGACCCAGTACTTC. Translating gives CASTPGASGKETQYF.

This chain links TRBV6-5 with TRBJ1-1, with no clear D. Germline V gene sequence: CDR1 MNHEY, CDR2 SVGAGI. The length of the CDR3 is 14 residues. V lost 10 bases and J lost 7, with 22 bases in between. This CDR3 reads CATSLDPRTYEAFF. DNA of the CDR3: TGTGCCACTTCCCTGGACCCGCGCACCTATGAAGCTTTCTTT.

The chain combines TRBV2 with TRBJ2-3; TRBD1 matches 8 bases. The CDR3 spans 16 residues. Per germline, CDR1 SNHLY and CDR2 FYNNEI. The junction had 9 bases not matched to a gene; V was cut back by 6 bases and J by 1 base. The CDR3 nucleotides read TGTGCCAGCAGGCCCGGACAGGGCAGGGGCACAGATACGCAGTATTTT. This gives the protein CASRPGQGRGTDTQYF. The full variable domain, with the rest looked up from reference TRBV2 and TRBJ2-3, is EPEVTQTPSHQVTQMGQEVILRCVPISNHLYFYWYRQILGQKVEFLVSFYNNEISEKSEIFDDQFSVERPDGSNFTLKIRSTKLEDSAMYFCASRPGQGRGTDTQYFGPGTRLTVL.

This rearrangement joins TRBV6-5 to TRBJ2-7; 10 nucleotides match TRBD1. V lost 5 bases and J lost 4; bases outside the gene matches: 5. The CDR3 is 14 residues long. The germline V gene has CDR1 MNHEY and CDR2 SVGAGI. CDR3 nucleotide sequence: TGTGCCAGCAGTCGACCGGGACAGGGGTACGAGCAGTACTTC. Protein: CASSRPGQGYEQYF.

The CDR3 region is CASSYSSGDNYGYTF. DNA for the CDR3: TGTGCCAGCAGTTACTCAAGCGGGGATAACTATGGCTACACCTTC. V and J are TRBV6-5 and TRBJ1-2, with unresolved D. In germline, CDR1 is MNHEY, CDR2 SVGAGI. Trimming stripped 0 bases from V and 1 base from J, with 9 bases between. CDR3 length: 15 residues.

The chain carries TRBV5-6 and TRBJ1-2; TRBD1 aligns across 11 bases. CDR1 SGHDT and CDR2 YYEEEE come from the germline V gene. This CDR3 spans 16 amino acids. V lost 0 bases, J lost 4 bases, and 5 bases stayed unmatched. Here the CDR3 reads CASSLVWTGGGYGYTF. The DNA for the CDR3 is TGTGCCAGCAGCTTGGTTTGGACAGGGGGCGGCTATGGCTACACCTTC.

The rearrangement uses TRBV18 and TRBJ2-1; D is unresolved. Germline V gene data show CDR1 as KGHSH and CDR2 as LQKENI. There are 12 residues in the CDR3. Deletions cut 2 bases from V and 5 bases from J, with 4 bases between. Here the CDR3 DNA reads TGTGCCAGCTCACCAGCAGACAATGAGCAGTTCTTC. Encoded protein: CASSPADNEQFF.